The 25 T cell receptor beta chains below come from one sample, sequenced in a study of STAT5B mutations in CD4+ large granular lymphocyte leukemia (dated by TCRdb to the early 2020s). The library was produced with the immunoSEQ multiplex PCR assay. The source is immuneACCESS, and TCRdb retained only in-frame sequences with V and J called. Part of the clones is not carried over; for the studies checked, unresolved V genes explain less than half of this, and the remainder is unexplained. Recorded for this sample are roughly 30,000 clones; around 76% of them occurred a single time. In total, the top ten clones hold 2% to 3% of the sample. Sequencing was carried out using CD4+ T cells from blood buffy coats. Receptors were obtained from a human donor in good health.

This chain joins TRBV30 and TRBJ2-2; 7 nucleotides match TRBD1. The CDR3 length is 14 residues. Unmatched junction bases numbered 3, after V lost 3 bases and J lost 2 bases. CDR1 is GTSNPN and CDR2 is SVGIG in the germline V gene (reference sequence). DNA of the CDR3: TGTGCCTGGAGGGGGACAGCCAACACCGGGGAGCTGTTTTTT. It codes for CAWRGTANTGELFF.

The chain links TRBV15 to TRBJ2-5; D is perhaps TRBD1 (5 bases). The closer fit of TRBJ2-7 to the DNA end suggests the J call may be wrong. Germline CDR1 reads LNHNV; CDR2 reads YYDKDF (reference sequence). This CDR3 has 15 amino acids. CDR3 bases: TGTGCCACCAGCAGAGCCGACAGAGTCTCCTACGAGCAGTACTTC. As protein: CATSRADRVSYEQYF.

This chain uses TRBV5-4 with TRBJ1-6; no clear D. The V gene's germline CDR1 is SGHNT and CDR2 YYREEE (reference sequence). Trimming cost V 3 bases and J 0 bases, with 13 bases left between them. CDR3 length equals 17 residues. The CDR3: CASSSVRESSYNSPLHF. CDR3 DNA sequence: TGTGCCAGCAGCTCAGTCCGGGAGAGCTCCTATAATTCACCCCTCCACTTT.

The genes are TRBV19 and TRBJ1-2; the D gene is possibly TRBD1 (5 bases). Trimming cost V 3 bases and J 2 bases, with 19 bases left between them. Germline loops: CDR1 LNHDA, CDR2 SQIVND (reference sequence). This CDR3 spans 17 amino acids. This CDR3 reads CASSIRGADGLNYGYTF. The CDR3, as DNA: TGTGCCAGTAGTATTAGAGGGGCGGACGGACTAAACTATGGCTACACCTTC. The variable domain in full, completed from reference TRBV19 and TRBJ1-2, reads DGGITQSPKYLFRKEGQNVTLSCEQNLNHDAMYWYRQDPGQGLRLIYYSQIVNDFQKGDIAEGYSVSREKKESFPLTVTSAQKNPTAFYLCASSIRGADGLNYGYTFGSGTRLTVV.

As DNA, the CDR3 is TGTGCCAGCAGCTTGGATAATACCGGGGAGCTGTTTTTT. Amino acid sequence: CASSLDNTGELFF. The V gene is TRBV5-4, the J gene TRBJ2-2; no firm D call. Germline assignment: CDR1 SGHNT and CDR2 YYREEE (reference sequence). The CDR3 sequence is 13 residues long. V gave up 0 bases and J gave up 5 bases, with 5 bases separating them.

The DNA of the CDR3 is TGTGCCTGGAGTGTACGTTTCAGGGGGGAGGCAGATACGCAGTATTTT. This gives the protein CAWSVRFRGEADTQYF. The chain uses TRBV30 and TRBJ2-3, with D perhaps TRBD1 (7 bases). The CDR3 extends over 16 amino acids. V lost 0 bases and J lost 4, with 17 bases in between. Germline assignment: CDR1 GTSNPN and CDR2 SVGIG (reference sequence).

CDR3 in amino acids: CASSVAGGTYNEQFF. The CDR3 nucleotides read TGTGCCAGCAGTGTCGCCGGGGGCACCTACAATGAGCAGTTCTTC. The chain is built from TRBV9 and TRBJ2-1, with D perhaps TRBD1 or TRBD2 (6 bases each). Trimming took 5 bases from V and 2 from J, leaving 14 bases between them. This CDR3 contains 15 residues. Per germline, CDR1 SGDLS and CDR2 YYNGEE. Combining the CDR3 with reference TRBV9 and TRBJ2-1 gives the whole variable domain DSGVTQTPKHLITATGQRVTLRCSPRSGDLSVYWYQQSLDQGLQFLIQYYNGEERAKGNILERFSAQQFPDLHSELNLSSLELGDSALYFCASSVAGGTYNEQFFGPGTRLTVL.

The V and J genes are TRBV18 and TRBJ2-1; 9 bases map to TRBD1. Germline CDR1 is KGHSH and CDR2 is LQKENI. The junction had 3 bases not matched to a gene; V was cut back by 2 bases and J by 1 base. The CDR3 is 16 residues long. CDR3 in DNA: TGTGCCAGCTCACCAGGGACAGGGAGATCCTACAATGAGCAGTTCTTC. Its translation is CASSPGTGRSYNEQFF.

V is TRBV7-9 and J is TRBJ2-5; 7 bases line up with TRBD2. This CDR3 is built from 15 residues. V dropped 2 bases and J dropped 4; count of bases not matched to a gene: 7. Germline values: CDR1 SEHNR, CDR2 FQNEAQ (reference sequence). CDR3 nucleotides: TGTGCCAGCAGCTTATTTACGGGGAGGGGAGAGACCCAGTACTTC. Translating it yields CASSLFTGRGETQYF.

This chain links TRBV10-3 with TRBJ2-3; possible D gene TRBD2, 6 bases. CDR3 length: 15 residues. Germline V lookup: CDR1 ENHRY, CDR2 SYGVKD. Trimming took 6 bases from V and 2 from J, leaving 15 bases between them. The CDR3 is CAIRAGRGTTDTQYF. In nucleotides, the CDR3 is TGTGCCATCAGAGCGGGTCGGGGGACCACAGATACGCAGTATTTT.

This rearrangement joins TRBV4-2 to TRBJ1-1; 11 nucleotides line up with TRBD1. Germline values: CDR1 LGHNA, CDR2 YNFKEQ. V lost 4 bases and J lost 4; bases outside the gene matches: 5. The CDR3 is 15 residues long. DNA for the CDR3: TGTGCCAGCAGCCCAACCGGACAGGGGGCCACTGAAGCTTTCTTT. It translates to CASSPTGQGATEAFF.

The gene calls are TRBV30 and TRBJ1-1; perhaps TRBD1 as D (6 bases). Deletions cut 5 bases from V and 6 bases from J, with 13 bases between. Germline V gene data show CDR1 as GTSNPN and CDR2 as SVGIG (reference sequence). This CDR3 has 12 residues. The CDR3 spells CAWASGGPEAFF. CDR3 bases: TGTGCCTGGGCTTCCGGGGGGCCTGAAGCTTTCTTT.

J is TRBJ1-4 and V is TRBV15; a weak D match, TRBD1 (5 bases). Germline lookup yields CDR1 LNHNV and CDR2 YYDKDF (reference sequence). The CDR3 consists of 20 residues. Trimming took 0 bases from V and 5 from J, leaving 25 bases between them. In DNA form, the CDR3 reads TGTGCCACCAGCAGAGATAGAATAGGGGCCCGGGTCAATAAAAATGAAAAACTGTTTTTT. Translating gives CATSRDRIGARVNKNEKLFF.

This rearrangement joins TRBV27 to TRBJ2-7; D might be TRBD1 (6 bases). The CDR3 is 12 amino acids. CDR1 is MNHEY, CDR2 SMNVEV, per germline (reference sequence). V lost 7 bases and J lost 5, with 12 bases in between. CDR3 in amino acids: CASTSQGHEQYF. CDR3 nucleotide sequence: TGTGCCAGCACGAGCCAGGGGCACGAGCAGTACTTC.

This chain uses TRBV27 with TRBJ1-5; D possibly corresponds to TRBD1 (6 bases). Germline CDR1 is MNHEY and CDR2 is SMNVEV (reference sequence). The CDR3 totals 15 residues. The V end was cut by 6 bases, the J end by 5 bases, with 17 bases between. The CDR3 sequence is CASSQNRVGDQPQHF. CDR3 sequence (DNA): TGTGCCAGCAGCCAGAACAGGGTTGGAGATCAGCCCCAGCATTTT.

The chain links TRBV7-9 to TRBJ2-1; 11 positions agree with TRBD2. V dropped 1 base and J dropped 5; count of bases not matched to a gene: 4. Per germline, CDR1 SEHNR and CDR2 FQNEAQ (reference sequence). The CDR3 contains 16 residues. CDR3 sequence (DNA): TGTGCCAGCAGCTTAGGAAGACTAGCGGGGAACAATGAGCAGTTCTTC. Amino acids: CASSLGRLAGNNEQFF.

The V and J genes are TRBV10-3 and TRBJ2-1; TRBD1 agrees at 10 bases. CDR3 length: 15 amino acids. From germline, CDR1 is ENHRY and CDR2 SYGVKD. V shed 4 bases, J shed 5 bases, and the junction held 5 bases outside the gene matches. CDR3 region: CAISGGTGEHNEQFF. CDR3 nucleotide sequence: TGTGCCATCAGTGGGGGGACAGGGGAACACAATGAGCAGTTCTTC.

The sample holds a few counts of this clone. The CDR3 sequence is CASRETGKGQPQHF. CDR3 DNA: TGTGCCAGCAGGGAGACAGGGAAGGGTCAGCCCCAGCATTTT. The chain joins TRBV6-5 to TRBJ1-5; 7 positions match TRBD1. This CDR3 contains 14 residues. Germline CDR1 is MNHEY and CDR2 is SVGAGI. V trimming: 6 bases; J trimming: 6 bases; junction bases outside the gene matches: 8.

A single count supports this clone. The chain recombines TRBV28 with TRBJ1-2; tentative D call: TRBD1 (6 bases). CDR3 size: 15 residues. Germline CDR1 is MDHEN and CDR2 is SYDVKM. With 7 bases removed from V and 2 bases from J, the gap between germline ends came to 17 bases. The CDR3 DNA reads as TGTGCCAGCACCTTAGGACAGCTTGTAAACTATGGCTACACCTTC. Translating it yields CASTLGQLVNYGYTF.

The chain carries TRBV15 and TRBJ2-7, with 7 bases matching TRBD1. CDR3 length equals 14 residues. The V and J ends lost 0 bases and 4 bases, in that order; junction bases with no gene match: 3. Looked up from germline, CDR1 is LNHNV and CDR2 is YYDKDF (reference sequence). CDR3 bases: TGTGCCACCAGCAGAGATAGGACAGGTTACGAGCAGTACTTC. Translating gives CATSRDRTGYEQYF.

V usage is TRBV25-1 and J usage is TRBJ1-3, with 9 bases lining up with TRBD1. The CDR3 sequence is 16 residues long. V lost 5 bases, J lost 4 bases, and 9 bases stayed unmatched. CDR1 is MGHDK and CDR2 is SYGVNS in the germline V gene. The CDR3 DNA is TGTGCCAGCAGTAACCGGGACAGGGTCTCCGGAAACACCATATATTTT. Protein: CASSNRDRVSGNTIYF.

The genes are TRBV5-4 and TRBJ2-5; the D call may be TRBD1 or TRBD2 (5 bases each). V lost 0 bases and J lost 2, with 14 bases in between. The CDR3 has 16 amino acids. Germline loops: CDR1 SGHNT, CDR2 YYREEE (reference sequence). The CDR3 region is CASSLGLVGPQETQYF. The CDR3 bases are TGTGCCAGCAGCTTGGGTTTAGTGGGACCACAAGAGACCCAGTACTTC.

J is TRBJ2-7 and V is TRBV28; 10 bases are a match to TRBD1. Germline CDR1 reads MDHEN; CDR2 reads SYDVKM. There are 14 residues in the CDR3. With V trimmed by 6 bases and J by 6 bases, 8 bases remained unmatched. The CDR3 DNA sequence: TGTGCCAGCAGCCTGACAGGGGGCGCGGGCGAGCAGTACTTC. Its translation: CASSLTGGAGEQYF.

The rearrangement uses TRBV27 and TRBJ1-1; a possible D gene is TRBD1 (5 bases). V was trimmed by 3 bases and J by 4 bases, leaving 9 bases between them. There are 13 residues in the CDR3. CDR1 and CDR2 from the germline V gene are MNHEY and SMNVEV (reference sequence). As DNA, the CDR3 is TGTGCCAGCAGTTTCGGGGGGGGCACTGAAGCTTTCTTT. This sequence encodes CASSFGGGTEAFF.

The V gene is TRBV15, the J gene TRBJ2-2; 7 positions match TRBD1. Trimming cost V 0 bases and J 4 bases; bases outside gene matches: 11. This CDR3 is 18 amino acids long. The germline V gene has CDR1 LNHNV and CDR2 YYDKDF (reference sequence). CDR3 region: CATSRDRRQGWGTGELFF. The CDR3 region has the DNA TGTGCCACCAGCAGAGATCGTAGACAGGGCTGGGGCACCGGGGAGCTGTTTTTT.